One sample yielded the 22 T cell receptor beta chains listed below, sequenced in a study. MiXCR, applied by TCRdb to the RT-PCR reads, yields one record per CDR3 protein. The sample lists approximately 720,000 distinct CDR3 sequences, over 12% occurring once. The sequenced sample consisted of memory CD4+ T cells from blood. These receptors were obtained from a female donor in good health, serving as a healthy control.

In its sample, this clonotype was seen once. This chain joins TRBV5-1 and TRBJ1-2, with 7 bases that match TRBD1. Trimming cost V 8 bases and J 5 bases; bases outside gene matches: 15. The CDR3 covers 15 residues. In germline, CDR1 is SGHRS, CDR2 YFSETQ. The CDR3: CASSRTTGEPYGYTF. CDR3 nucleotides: TGCGCCAGTAGCCGAACTACAGGGGAACCTTATGGCTACACCTTC.

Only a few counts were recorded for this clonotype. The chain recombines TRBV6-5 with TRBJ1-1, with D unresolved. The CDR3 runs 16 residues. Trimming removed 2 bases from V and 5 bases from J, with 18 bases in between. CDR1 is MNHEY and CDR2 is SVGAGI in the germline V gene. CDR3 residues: CASSYVFTASGTEAFF. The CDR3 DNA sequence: TGTGCCAGCAGTTACGTATTTACAGCCTCCGGGACTGAAGCTTTCTTT.

The CDR3 DNA sequence: TGCAGTGCTAGAGGAGCGGGGGCCGCCAAAAACATTCAGTACTTC. Its translation: CSARGAGAAKNIQYF. The rearrangement uses TRBV20-1 and TRBJ2-4, with 8 bases lining up with TRBD2. Germline values: CDR1 DFQATT, CDR2 SNEGSKA (reference sequence). The CDR3 has 15 residues. After removal of 1 base from V and 1 base from J, the junction contained 3 bases not matched to a gene.

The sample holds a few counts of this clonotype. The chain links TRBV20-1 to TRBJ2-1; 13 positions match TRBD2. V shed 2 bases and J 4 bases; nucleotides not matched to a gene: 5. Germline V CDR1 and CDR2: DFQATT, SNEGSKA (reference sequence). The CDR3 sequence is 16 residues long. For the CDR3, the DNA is TGCAGTGCTAGAAAGCAACTAGCGGGAGGGTACAATGAGCAGTTCTTC. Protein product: CSARKQLAGGYNEQFF.

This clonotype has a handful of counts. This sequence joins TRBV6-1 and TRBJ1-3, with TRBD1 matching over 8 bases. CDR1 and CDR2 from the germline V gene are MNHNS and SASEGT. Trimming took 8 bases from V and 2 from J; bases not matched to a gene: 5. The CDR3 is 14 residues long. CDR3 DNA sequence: TGTGCCAGCGGACAACAGGGGGCTGGAAACACCATATATTTT. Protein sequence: CASGQQGAGNTIYF.

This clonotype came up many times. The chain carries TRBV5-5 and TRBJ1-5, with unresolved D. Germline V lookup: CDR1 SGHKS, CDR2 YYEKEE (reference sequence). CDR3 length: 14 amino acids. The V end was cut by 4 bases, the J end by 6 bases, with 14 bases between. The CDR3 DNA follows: TGTGCCAGCAGCCTCCAGTGGGTGGGTCAGCCCCAGCATTTT. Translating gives CASSLQWVGQPQHF. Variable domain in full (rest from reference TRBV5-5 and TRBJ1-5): DAGVTQSPTHLIKTRGQQVTLRCSPISGHKSVSWYQQVLGQGPQFIFQYYEKEERGRGNFPDRFSARQFPNYSSELNVNALLLGDSALYLCASSLQWVGQPQHFGDGTRLSIL.

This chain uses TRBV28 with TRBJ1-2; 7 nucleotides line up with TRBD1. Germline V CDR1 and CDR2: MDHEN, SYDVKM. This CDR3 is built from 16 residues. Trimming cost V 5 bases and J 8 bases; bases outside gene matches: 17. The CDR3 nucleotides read TGTGCCAGCAGTCCGACGATCGACAGGTCCAGGGGGGGCTACACCTTC. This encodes CASSPTIDRSRGGYTF.

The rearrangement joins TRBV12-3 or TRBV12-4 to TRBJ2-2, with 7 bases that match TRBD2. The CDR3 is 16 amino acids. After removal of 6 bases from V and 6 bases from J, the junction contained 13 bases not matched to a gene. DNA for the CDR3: TGTGCCAGCAGCCCCGGGGGTAGCGGGCAAGCCGGGGAGCTGTTTTTT. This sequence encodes CASSPGGSGQAGELFF.

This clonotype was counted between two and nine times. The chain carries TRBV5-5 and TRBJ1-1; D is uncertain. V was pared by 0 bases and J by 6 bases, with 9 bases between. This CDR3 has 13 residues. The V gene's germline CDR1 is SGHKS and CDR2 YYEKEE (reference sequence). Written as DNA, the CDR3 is TGTGCCAGCAGCTTGGAGTGGGGATCTGAAGCTTTCTTT. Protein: CASSLEWGSEAFF.

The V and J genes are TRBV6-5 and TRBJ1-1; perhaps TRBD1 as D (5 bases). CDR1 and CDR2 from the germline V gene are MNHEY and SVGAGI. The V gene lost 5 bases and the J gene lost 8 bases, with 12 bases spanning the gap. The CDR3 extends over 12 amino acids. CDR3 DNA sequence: TGTGCCAGCAGTCCCGGGACTCGAGAAGCTTTCTTT. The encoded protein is CASSPGTREAFF.

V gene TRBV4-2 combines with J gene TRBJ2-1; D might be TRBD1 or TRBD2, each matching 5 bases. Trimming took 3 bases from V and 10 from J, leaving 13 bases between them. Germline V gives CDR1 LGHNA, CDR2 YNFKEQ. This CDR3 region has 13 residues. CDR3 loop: CASSQGPGGEQFF. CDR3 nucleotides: TGTGCCAGCAGCCAGGGACCAGGCGGGGAGCAGTTCTTC.

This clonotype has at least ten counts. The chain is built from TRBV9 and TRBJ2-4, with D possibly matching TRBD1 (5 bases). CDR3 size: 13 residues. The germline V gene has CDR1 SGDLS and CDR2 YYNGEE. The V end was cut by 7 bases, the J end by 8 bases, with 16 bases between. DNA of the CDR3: TGTGCCAGCGGACAAGGGATTGCGGACATTCAGTACTTC. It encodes CASGQGIADIQYF. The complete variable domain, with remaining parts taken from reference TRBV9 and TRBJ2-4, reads DSGVTQTPKHLITATGQRVTLRCSPRSGDLSVYWYQQSLDQGLQFLIQYYNGEERAKGNILERFSAQQFPDLHSELNLSSLELGDSALYFCASGQGIADIQYFGAGTRLSVL.

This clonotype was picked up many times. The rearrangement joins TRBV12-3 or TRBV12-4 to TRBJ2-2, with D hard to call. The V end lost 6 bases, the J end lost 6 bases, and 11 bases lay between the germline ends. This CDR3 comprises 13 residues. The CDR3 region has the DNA TGTGCCAGCAGGGATTACACAGCCGGGGAGCTGTTTTTT. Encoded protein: CASRDYTAGELFF.

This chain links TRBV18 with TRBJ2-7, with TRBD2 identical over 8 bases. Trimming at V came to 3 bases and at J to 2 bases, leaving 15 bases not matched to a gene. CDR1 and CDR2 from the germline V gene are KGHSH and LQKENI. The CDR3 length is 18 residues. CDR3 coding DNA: TGTGCCAGCTCACCGTACAGGGTAGGAGGTAGCGGGACCTACGAGCAGTACTTC. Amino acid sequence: CASSPYRVGGSGTYEQYF.

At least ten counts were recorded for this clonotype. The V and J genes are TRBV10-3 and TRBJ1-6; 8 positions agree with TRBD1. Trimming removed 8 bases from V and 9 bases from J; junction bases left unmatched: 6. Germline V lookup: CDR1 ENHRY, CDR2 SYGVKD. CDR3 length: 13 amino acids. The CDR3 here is CAIRTGITSPLHF. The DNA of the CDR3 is TGTGCCATCCGGACAGGGATTACTTCACCCCTCCACTTT.

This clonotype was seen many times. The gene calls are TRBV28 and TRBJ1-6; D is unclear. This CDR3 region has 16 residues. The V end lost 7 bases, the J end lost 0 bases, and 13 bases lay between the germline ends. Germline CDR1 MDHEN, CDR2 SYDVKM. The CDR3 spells CASTKVGVSYNSPLHF. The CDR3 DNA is TGTGCCAGCACCAAGGTCGGGGTCTCCTATAATTCACCCCTCCACTTT.

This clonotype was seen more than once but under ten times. The DNA of the CDR3 is TGCGCCAGCAGCTTGTTTAGCGGGAGTGATACGCAGTATTTT. As protein: CASSLFSGSDTQYF. The V gene is TRBV5-1, the J gene TRBJ2-3, with TRBD2 identical over 9 bases. Looked up from germline, CDR1 is SGHRS and CDR2 is YFSETQ. V lost 1 base, J lost 6 bases, and 3 bases stayed unmatched. CDR3 length: 14 amino acids.

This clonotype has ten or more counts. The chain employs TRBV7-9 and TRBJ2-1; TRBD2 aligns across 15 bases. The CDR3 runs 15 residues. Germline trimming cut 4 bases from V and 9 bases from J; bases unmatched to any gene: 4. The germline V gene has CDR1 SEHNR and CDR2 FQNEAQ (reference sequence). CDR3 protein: CASSSPGLAGGEQFF. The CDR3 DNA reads TGTGCCAGCAGCTCACCGGGACTAGCGGGAGGTGAGCAGTTCTTC.

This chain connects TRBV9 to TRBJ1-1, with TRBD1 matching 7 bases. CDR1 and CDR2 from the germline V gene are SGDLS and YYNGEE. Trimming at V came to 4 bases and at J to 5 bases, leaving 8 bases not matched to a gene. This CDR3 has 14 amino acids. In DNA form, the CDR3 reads TGTGCCAGCAGCTTACAGGGGTTTAGAACTGAAGCTTTCTTT. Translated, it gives CASSLQGFRTEAFF.

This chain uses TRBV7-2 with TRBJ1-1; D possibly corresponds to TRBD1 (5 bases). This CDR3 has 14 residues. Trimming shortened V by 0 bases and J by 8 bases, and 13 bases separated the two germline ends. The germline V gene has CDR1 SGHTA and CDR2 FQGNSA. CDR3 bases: TGTGCCAGCAGCTTAGCGTTACAGGTCAAGGAAGCTTTCTTT. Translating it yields CASSLALQVKEAFF.

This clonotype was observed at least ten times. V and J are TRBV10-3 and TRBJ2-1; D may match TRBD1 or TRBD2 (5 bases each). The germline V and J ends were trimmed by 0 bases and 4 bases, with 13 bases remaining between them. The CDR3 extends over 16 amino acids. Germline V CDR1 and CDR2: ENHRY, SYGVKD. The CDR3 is CAISESRGGNYNEQFF. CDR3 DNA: TGTGCCATCAGTGAGTCGAGGGGCGGAAATTACAATGAGCAGTTCTTC.

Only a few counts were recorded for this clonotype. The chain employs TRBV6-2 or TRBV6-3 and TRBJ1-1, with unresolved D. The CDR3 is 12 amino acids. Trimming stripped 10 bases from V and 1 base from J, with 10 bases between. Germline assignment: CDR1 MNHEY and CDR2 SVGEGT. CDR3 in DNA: TGTGCCACCCAACGGGGGAACACTGAAGCTTTCTTT. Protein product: CATQRGNTEAFF.